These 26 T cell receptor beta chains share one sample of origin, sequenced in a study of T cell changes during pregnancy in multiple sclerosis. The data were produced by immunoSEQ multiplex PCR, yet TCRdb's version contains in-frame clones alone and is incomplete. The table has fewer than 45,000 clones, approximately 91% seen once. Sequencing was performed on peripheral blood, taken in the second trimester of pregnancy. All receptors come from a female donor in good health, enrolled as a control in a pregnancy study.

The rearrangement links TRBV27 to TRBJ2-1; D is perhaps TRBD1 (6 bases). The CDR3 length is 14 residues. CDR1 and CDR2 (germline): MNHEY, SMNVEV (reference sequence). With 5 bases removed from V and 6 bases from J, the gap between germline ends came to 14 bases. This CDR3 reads CASSHRLTGNEQFF. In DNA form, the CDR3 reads TGTGCCAGCAGTCACCGCCTGACAGGCAATGAGCAGTTCTTC.

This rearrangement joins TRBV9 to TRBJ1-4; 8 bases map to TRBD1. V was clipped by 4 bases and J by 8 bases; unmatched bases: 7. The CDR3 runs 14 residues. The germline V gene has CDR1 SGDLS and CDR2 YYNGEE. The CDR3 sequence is CASSRGQGGEKLFF. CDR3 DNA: TGTGCCAGCAGCCGCGGACAGGGAGGAGAAAAACTGTTTTTT.

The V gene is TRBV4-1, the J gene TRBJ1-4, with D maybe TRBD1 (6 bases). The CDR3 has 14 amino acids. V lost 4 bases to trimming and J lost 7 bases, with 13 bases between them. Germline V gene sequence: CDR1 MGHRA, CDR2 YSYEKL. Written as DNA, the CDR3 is TGCGCCAGCAGCCTTGGAGGGGGGGGTGAAAAACTGTTTTTT. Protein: CASSLGGGGEKLFF.

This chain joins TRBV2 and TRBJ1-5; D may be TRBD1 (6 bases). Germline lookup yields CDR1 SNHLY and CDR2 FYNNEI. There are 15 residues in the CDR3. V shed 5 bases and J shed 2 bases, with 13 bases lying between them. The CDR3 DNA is TGTGCCAGCAGTTCGGGGGGCGCGGGCAATCAGCCCCAGCATTTT. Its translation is CASSSGGAGNQPQHF.

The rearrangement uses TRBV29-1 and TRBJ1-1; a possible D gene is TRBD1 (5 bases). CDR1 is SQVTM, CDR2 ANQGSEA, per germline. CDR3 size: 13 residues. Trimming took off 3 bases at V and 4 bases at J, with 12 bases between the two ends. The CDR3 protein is CSVDFQGLTEAFF. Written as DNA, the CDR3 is TGCAGCGTTGATTTCCAGGGCCTCACTGAAGCTTTCTTT.

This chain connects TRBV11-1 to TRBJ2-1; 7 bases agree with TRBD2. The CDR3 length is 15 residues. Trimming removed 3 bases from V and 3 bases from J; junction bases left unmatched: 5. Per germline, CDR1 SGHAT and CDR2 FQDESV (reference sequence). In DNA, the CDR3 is TGTGCCAGCAGCTTTGACCCGGGAGGCTACAATGAGCAGTTCTTC. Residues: CASSFDPGGYNEQFF.

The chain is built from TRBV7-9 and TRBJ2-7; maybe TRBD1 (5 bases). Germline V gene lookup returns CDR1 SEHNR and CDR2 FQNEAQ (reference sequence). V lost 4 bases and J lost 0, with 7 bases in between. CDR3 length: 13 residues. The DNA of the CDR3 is TGTGCCAGCAGCTCGGACAACTCCTACGAGCAGTACTTC. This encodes CASSSDNSYEQYF.

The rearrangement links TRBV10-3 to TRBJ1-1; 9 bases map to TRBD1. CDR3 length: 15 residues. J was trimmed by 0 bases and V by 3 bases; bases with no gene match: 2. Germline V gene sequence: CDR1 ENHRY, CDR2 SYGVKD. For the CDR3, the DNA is TGTGCCATCAGTGAAGGACAGGGGTTGAACACTGAAGCTTTCTTT. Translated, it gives CAISEGQGLNTEAFF.

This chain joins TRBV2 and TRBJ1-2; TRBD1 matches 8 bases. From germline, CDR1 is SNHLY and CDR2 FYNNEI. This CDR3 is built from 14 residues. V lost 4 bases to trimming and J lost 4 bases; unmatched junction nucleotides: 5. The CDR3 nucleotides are TGTGCCAGCAGTGTAGACGGGACAGGCTATGGCTACACCTTC. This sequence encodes CASSVDGTGYGYTF.

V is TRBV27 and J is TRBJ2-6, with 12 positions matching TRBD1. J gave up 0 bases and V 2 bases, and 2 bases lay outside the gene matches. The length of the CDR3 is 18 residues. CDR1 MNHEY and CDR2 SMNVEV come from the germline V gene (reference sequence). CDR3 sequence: CASSLRGQGASGANVLTF. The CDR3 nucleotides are TGTGCCAGCAGTTTACGGGGACAGGGGGCCTCTGGGGCCAACGTCCTGACTTTC. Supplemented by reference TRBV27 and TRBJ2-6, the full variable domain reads EAQVTQNPRYLITVTGKKLTVTCSQNMNHEYMSWYRQDPGLGLRQIYYSMNVEVTDKGDVPEGYKVSRKEKRNFPLILESPSPNQTSLYFCASSLRGQGASGANVLTFGAGSRLTVL.

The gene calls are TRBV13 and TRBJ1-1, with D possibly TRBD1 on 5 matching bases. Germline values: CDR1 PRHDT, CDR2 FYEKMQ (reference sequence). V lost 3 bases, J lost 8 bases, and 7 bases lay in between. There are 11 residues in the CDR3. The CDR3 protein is CASSLRQEAFF. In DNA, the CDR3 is TGTGCCAGCAGCTTGAGACAGGAAGCTTTCTTT. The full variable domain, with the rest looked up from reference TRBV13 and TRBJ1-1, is AAGVIQSPRHLIKEKRETATLKCYPIPRHDTVYWYQQGPGQDPQFLISFYEKMQSDKGSIPDRFSAQQFSDYHSELNMSSLELGDSALYFCASSLRQEAFFGQGTRLTVV.

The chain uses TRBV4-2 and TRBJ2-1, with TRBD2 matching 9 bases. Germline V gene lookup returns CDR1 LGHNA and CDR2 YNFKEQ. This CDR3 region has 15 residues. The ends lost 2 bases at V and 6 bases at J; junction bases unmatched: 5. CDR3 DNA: TGTGCCAGCAGCCAAACCGGGACTAGCCTCAATGAGCAGTTCTTC. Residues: CASSQTGTSLNEQFF.

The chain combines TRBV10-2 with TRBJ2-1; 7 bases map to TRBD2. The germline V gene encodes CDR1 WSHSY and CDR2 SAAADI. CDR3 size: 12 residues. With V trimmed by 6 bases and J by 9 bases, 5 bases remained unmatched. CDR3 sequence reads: CASSVREAEQFF. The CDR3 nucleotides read TGCGCCAGCAGCGTTCGGGAGGCTGAGCAGTTCTTC.

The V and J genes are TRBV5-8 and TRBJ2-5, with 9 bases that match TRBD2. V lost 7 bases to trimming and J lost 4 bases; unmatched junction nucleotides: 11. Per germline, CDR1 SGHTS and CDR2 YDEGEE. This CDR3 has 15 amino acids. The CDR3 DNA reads TGTGCCAGCGGAGTAGCGGGGGCCTCGGGAGAGACCCAGTACTTC. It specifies CASGVAGASGETQYF.

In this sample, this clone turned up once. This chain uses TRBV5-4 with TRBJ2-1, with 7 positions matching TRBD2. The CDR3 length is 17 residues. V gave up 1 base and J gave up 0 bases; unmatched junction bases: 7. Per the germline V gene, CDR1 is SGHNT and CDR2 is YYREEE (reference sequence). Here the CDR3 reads CASSLQPGGISYNEQFF. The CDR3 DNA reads TGTGCCAGCAGCTTGCAGCCGGGAGGAATCTCCTACAATGAGCAGTTCTTC.

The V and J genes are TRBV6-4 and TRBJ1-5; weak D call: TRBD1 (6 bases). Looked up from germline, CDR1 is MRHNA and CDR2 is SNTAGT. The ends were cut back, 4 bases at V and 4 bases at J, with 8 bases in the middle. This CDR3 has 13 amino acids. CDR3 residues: CASSAGENQPQHF. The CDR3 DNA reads TGTGCCAGCAGTGCAGGGGAGAATCAGCCCCAGCATTTT.

The DNA for the CDR3 is TGTGCCAGCAGCTTTTCCAGCGGGCCTAACTACAATGAGCAGTTCTTC. Protein product: CASSFSSGPNYNEQFF. The V and J genes are TRBV5-6 and TRBJ2-1; perhaps TRBD2 as D (6 bases). With 2 bases removed from V and 3 bases from J, the gap between germline ends came to 15 bases. Looked up from germline, CDR1 is SGHDT and CDR2 is YYEEEE. The CDR3 length is 16 residues. Using reference TRBV5-6 and TRBJ2-1 for the parts outside the CDR3, the full variable domain is DAGVTQSPTHLIKTRGQQVTLRCSPKSGHDTVSWYQQALGQGPQFIFQYYEEEERQRGNFPDRFSGHQFPNYSSELNVNALLLGDSALYLCASSFSSGPNYNEQFFGPGTRLTVL.

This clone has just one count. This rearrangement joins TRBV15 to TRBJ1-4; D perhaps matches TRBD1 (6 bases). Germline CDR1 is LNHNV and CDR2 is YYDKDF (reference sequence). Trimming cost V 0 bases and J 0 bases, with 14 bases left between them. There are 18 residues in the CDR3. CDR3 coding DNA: TGTGCCACCAGCAGAGATAGTCAGGGGTATGCAACTAATGAAAAACTGTTTTTT. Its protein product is CATSRDSQGYATNEKLFF.

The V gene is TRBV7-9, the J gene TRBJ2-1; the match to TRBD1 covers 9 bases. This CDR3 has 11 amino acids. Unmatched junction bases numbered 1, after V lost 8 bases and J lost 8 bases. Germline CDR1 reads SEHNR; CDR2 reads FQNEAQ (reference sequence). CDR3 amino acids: CASGQGHEQFF. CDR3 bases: TGTGCCAGCGGACAGGGGCATGAGCAGTTCTTC.

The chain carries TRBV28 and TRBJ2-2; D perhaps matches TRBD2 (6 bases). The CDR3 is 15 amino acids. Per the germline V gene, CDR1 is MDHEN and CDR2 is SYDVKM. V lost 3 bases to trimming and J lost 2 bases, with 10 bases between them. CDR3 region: CASSFGGINTGELFF. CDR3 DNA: TGTGCCAGCAGTTTTGGAGGGATTAACACCGGGGAGCTGTTTTTT.

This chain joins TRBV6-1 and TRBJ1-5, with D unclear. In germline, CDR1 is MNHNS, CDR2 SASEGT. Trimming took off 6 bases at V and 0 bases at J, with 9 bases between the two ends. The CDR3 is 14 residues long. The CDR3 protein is CASRQTHSNQPQHF. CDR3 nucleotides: TGTGCCAGCAGACAGACGCATAGCAATCAGCCCCAGCATTTT.

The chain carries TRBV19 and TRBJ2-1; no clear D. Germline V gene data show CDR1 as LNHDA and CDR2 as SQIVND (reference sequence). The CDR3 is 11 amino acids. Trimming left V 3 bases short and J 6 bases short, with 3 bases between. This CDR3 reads CASSIGNEQFF. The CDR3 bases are TGTGCCAGTAGTATCGGCAATGAGCAGTTCTTC.

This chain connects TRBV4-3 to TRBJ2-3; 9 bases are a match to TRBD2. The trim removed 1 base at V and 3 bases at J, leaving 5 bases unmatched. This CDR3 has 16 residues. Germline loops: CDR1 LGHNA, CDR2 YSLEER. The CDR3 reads CASSQGAGGRTDTQYF. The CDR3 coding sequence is TGCGCCAGCAGCCAAGGCGCGGGGGGGCGAACAGATACGCAGTATTTT.

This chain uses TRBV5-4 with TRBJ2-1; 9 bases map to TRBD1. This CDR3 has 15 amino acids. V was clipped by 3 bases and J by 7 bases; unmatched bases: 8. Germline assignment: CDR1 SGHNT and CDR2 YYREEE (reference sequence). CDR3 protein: CASSSPGQGMNEQFF. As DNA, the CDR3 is TGTGCCAGCAGCTCGCCGGGACAGGGCATGAATGAGCAGTTCTTC.

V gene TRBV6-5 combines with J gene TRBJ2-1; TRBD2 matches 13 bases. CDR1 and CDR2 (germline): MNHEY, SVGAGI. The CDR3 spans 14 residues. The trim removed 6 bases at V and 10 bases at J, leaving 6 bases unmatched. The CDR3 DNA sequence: TGTGCCAGCAGACCTGGACTAGCGGGAGTAGAGCAGTTCTTC. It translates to CASRPGLAGVEQFF.

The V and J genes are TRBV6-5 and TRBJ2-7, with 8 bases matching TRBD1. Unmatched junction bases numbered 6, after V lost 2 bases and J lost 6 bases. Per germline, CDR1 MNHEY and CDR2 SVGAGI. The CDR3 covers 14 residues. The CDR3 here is CASSYHGTGGEQYF. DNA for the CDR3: TGTGCCAGCAGTTACCACGGGACAGGAGGCGAGCAGTACTTC.